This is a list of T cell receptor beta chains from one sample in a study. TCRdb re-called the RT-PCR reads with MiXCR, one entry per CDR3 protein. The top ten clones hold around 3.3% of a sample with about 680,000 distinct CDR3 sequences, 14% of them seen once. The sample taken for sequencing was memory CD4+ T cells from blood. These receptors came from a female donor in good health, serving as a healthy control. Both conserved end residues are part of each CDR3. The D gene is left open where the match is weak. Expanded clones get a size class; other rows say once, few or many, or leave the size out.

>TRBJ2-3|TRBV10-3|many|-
TGTGCCATCGGCTTTGGCACAGATACGCAGTATTTT
CAIGFGTDTQYF
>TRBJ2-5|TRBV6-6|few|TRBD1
TGTGCCAGCAGTCCCGGGACAGCGTACCAAGAGACCCAGTACTTC
CASSPGTAYQETQYF
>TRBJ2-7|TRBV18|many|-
TGTGCCAGCTCACCGACCGAATACGAGCAGTACTTC
CASSPTEYEQYF
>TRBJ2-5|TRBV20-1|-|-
TGCAGTGCTAGAGATTCTAGCGAGGGGCAAGAGACCCAGTACTTC
CSARDSSEGQETQYF
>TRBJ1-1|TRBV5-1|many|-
TGCGCCAGCAGCCCCGCGGGGGAGAACACTGAAGCTTTCTTT
CASSPAGENTEAFF
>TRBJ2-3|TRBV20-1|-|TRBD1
TGCAGTCCACGAAGACAGGGGACAACAGATACGCAGTATTTT
CSPRRQGTTDTQYF
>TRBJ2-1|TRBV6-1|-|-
TGTGCCAGCAGTGAAAGACAGAACTCGGGAAAGGAGCAGTTCTTC
CASSERQNSGKEQFF
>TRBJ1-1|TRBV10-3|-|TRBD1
TGTGCCAGCCAGGGACAGCCCCTGAACACTGAAGCTTTCTTT
CASQGQPLNTEAFF
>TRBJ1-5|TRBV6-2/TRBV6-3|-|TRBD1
TGTGCCAGCACTTACTCCGGGACAGCTGATCAGCCCCAGCATTTT
CASTYSGTADQPQHF
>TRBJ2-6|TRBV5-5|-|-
TGTGCCAGCAGCCCTGACATAACGTTCTCTGGGGCCAACGTCCTGACTTTC
CASSPDITFSGANVLTF
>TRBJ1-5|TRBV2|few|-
TGTGCCAGCAAAGACGGCAGGGAGGGTCAGCCCCAGCATTTT
CASKDGREGQPQHF
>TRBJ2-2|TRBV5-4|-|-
TGTGCCAGCAGCCCGGCCCCGGGGAGAGGGACCGGGGAGCTGTTTTTT
CASSPAPGRGTGELFF
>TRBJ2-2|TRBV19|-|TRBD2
TGTGCCAGTAGTCGCAACCTAGCGGGAGCGGACACCGGGGAGCTGTTTTTT
CASSRNLAGADTGELFF
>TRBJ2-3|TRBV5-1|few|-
TGCGCCAGCAGCTTGAGCACAACAGATACGCAGTATTTT
CASSLSTTDTQYF
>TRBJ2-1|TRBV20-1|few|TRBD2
TGCAGTGCTGACGGAGGGACTAGCGGGACCTACAATGAGCAGTTCTTC
CSADGGTSGTYNEQFF
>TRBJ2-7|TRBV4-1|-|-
TGCGCCAGCAGCCAAGAAAAGAAGGGGCATTACGAGCAGTACTTC
CASSQEKKGHYEQYF
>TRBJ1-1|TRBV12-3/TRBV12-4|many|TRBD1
TGTGCCAGCAGTTTAGCGCAGGGGGCTTTGAACACTGAAGCTTTCTTT
CASSLAQGALNTEAFF
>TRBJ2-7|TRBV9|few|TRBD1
TGTGCCAGCAGCGGTCCCGGGACAGGGAGATACGAGCAGTACTTC
CASSGPGTGRYEQYF
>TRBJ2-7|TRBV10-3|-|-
TGTGCCATCAGGGGGACCGACTACGAGCAGTACTTC
CAIRGTDYEQYF
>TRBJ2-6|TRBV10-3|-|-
TGTGCCATCAGTGAGGCAGGGAGGAACTCTGGGGCCAACGTCCTGACTTTC
CAISEAGRNSGANVLTF
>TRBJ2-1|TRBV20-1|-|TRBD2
TGCAGTGCTAGATCCTTAGAGCGGGAGTGGGGCAATGAGCAGTTCTTC
CSARSLEREWGNEQFF
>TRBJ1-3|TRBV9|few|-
TGTGCCAGCAGCGTAGGGTCGGTCCTCTCTGGAAACACCATATATTTT
CASSVGSVLSGNTIYF
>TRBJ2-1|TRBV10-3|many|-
TGTGCCACCGTTCATGGGGCGGTTTACAATGAGCAGTTCTTC
CATVHGAVYNEQFF
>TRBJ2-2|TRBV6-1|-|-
TGTGCCAGCAGTGAAGTCGCAGGGTTCGGCGGGGAGCTGTTTTTT
CASSEVAGFGGELFF
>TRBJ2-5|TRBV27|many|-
TGTGCCAGCAGTTTATCGACCACAGGTGGGGAGACCCAGTACTTC
CASSLSTTGGETQYF
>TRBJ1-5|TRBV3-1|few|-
TGTGCCAGCAGCCCCAGGGGAAATCGTCAGCCCCAGCATTTT
CASSPRGNRQPQHF
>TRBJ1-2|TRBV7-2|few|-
TGTGCCAGCAGCCTCAACCAGGGGTCTGGCTACACCTTC
CASSLNQGSGYTF
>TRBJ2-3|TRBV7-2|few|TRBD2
TGTGCCAGCAGCTCCATACTAGCGGGGGGGCCGAGAGATACGCAGTATTTT
CASSSILAGGPRDTQYF
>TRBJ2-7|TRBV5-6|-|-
TGTGCCAGCAGCTTGGCAGGGCGGACCCTCGGCGAGCAGTACTTC
CASSLAGRTLGEQYF